The following is a T cell receptor (beta chain) sequence with its context. Its antigen is still unknown. Only in-frame clones appear in the TCRdb table, and some are missing; sequencing was by immunoSEQ multiplex PCR. The sample lists fewer than 130,000 clones; 80% to 95% were seen once. The CDR3 is made up of 13 amino acids. The germline CDR1 and CDR2 sequences are SGHAT and FQNNGV. After removal of 5 bases from V and 5 bases from J, the junction contained 2 bases not matched to a gene. The sample is drawn from a study of siplizumab effects on memory and regulatory T cells. General study points: Apparently more diverse than memory cells, naive T cells also seemed major alloresponse contributors. The average Treg-derived proportion among mappable alloreactive CD4+ clones was around 65% with siplizumab versus under 35% in controls. Researchers could not give a naive or memory phenotype to roughly 75-96% of proliferating CD4+ or CD8+ clones.

Sequencing was performed on CD4+ T cells sorted from blood. The chain has TRBV11-2 and TRBJ2-5, with 10 bases that match TRBD1. This clonotype was obtained from a human donor in good health. The CDR3, as DNA: TGTGCCAGCAGCCCGGGACAGGGGGAGACCCAGTACTTC. It codes for CASSPGQGETQYF.